The following is a TCR beta chain sequence with its context. The antigen remains undetermined. Other DNA sequences from this sample encode an identical CDR3 as well. The source of the sample is a study of cytomegalovirus exposure and HLA in healthy donors. 13 Jbeta primers and 60 Vbeta primers were used for the PCR. Clones were sequenced by immunoSEQ multiplex PCR, and TCRdb holds only the in-frame ones, with some missing. The table shows some 120,000 clones, with roughly a tenth occurring only once. Study conclusions and caveats: Later analysis showed most CMV-associated TCR beta chains appearing HLA-restricted. Association of a missense DCLRE1C variant with TCR beta V- and J-gene trimming was reported in a later analysis. Researchers reported in a later analysis that common viral pathogens appeared linked to several top clusters. Available immune exposure information covered CMV serostatus only.

The receptor's source is a woman aged 18-35 years in good health and CMV-seropositive. What was sequenced was PBMCs.

CDR3 bases: TGTGCCAGCAGTTGGACAGGGGGAGACAATCAGCCCCAGCATTTT. This gives the protein CASSWTGGDNQPQHF. The V and J genes are TRBV6-5 and TRBJ1-5, with 10 bases lining up with TRBD1. CDR1 and CDR2 (germline): MNHEY, SVGAGI. The V gene end was trimmed by 4 bases and the J gene end by 3 bases; junction bases not matched to a gene: 3. This CDR3 comprises 15 residues.